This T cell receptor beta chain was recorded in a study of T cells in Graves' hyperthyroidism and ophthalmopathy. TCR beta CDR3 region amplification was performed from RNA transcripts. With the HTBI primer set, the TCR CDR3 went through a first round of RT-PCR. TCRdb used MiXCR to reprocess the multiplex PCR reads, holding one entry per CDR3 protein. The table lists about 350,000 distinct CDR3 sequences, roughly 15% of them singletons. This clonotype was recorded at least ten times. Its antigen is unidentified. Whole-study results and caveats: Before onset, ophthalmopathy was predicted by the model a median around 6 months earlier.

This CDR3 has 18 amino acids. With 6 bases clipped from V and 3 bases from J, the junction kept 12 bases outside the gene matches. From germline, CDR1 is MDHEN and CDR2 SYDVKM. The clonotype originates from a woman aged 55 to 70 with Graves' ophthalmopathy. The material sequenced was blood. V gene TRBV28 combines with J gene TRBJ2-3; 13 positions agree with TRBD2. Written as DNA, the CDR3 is TGTGCCAGCAGACGACAGGGGTTACTAGCGGGAGGGACAGATACGCAGTATTTT. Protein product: CASRRQGLLAGGTDTQYF.